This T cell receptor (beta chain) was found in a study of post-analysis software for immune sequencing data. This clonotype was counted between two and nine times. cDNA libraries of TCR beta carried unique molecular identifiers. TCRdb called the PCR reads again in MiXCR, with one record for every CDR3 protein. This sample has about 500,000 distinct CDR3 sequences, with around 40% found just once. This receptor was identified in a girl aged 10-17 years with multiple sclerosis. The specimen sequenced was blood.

CDR3 sequence reads: CASSLLVGGESYGYTF. The CDR3 nucleotides read TGTGCCAGCAGCTTGTTGGTCGGGGGGGAAAGCTATGGCTACACCTTC. The chain employs TRBV7-3 and TRBJ1-2; weak D call: TRBD1 (5 bases). Germline assignment: CDR1 SGHTA and CDR2 FQGTGA. The CDR3 loop spans 16 amino acids. V lost 3 bases, J lost 4 bases, and 18 bases lay in between.